Below, 2 T cell receptor beta chains from the same sample are listed, as sequenced in a study of shared clonotypes between healthy human individuals. Some clones are missing from TCRdb's copy, which holds only in-frame ones; the method was immunoSEQ multiplex PCR. The profile shows 1,400,000 or so clones, approximately 98.5% of them singletons. Sequencing was performed on naive CD4+ T cells sorted from blood. Sample subset: CD45RA+ positively selected. Receptor source: a man younger than 45 in good health.

This chain joins TRBV2 and TRBJ2-7, with D possibly matching TRBD2 (6 bases). In germline, CDR1 is SNHLY, CDR2 FYNNEI. The V end lost 5 bases, the J end lost 3 bases, and 8 bases lay between the germline ends. The CDR3 has 12 amino acids. CDR3 residues: CASSSGLYEQYF. CDR3 DNA sequence: TGTGCCAGCAGTTCGGGACTCTACGAGCAGTACTTC.

The chain carries TRBV10-3 and TRBJ2-2; tentatively, D is TRBD2 (5 bases). Germline loops: CDR1 ENHRY, CDR2 SYGVKD. V was cut by 8 bases and J by 2 bases, with 9 bases left in between. The CDR3 is 13 amino acids. CDR3 coding DNA: TGTGCCATCCCCGGGGAAAACACCGGGGAGCTGTTTTTT. Its protein is CAIPGENTGELFF.